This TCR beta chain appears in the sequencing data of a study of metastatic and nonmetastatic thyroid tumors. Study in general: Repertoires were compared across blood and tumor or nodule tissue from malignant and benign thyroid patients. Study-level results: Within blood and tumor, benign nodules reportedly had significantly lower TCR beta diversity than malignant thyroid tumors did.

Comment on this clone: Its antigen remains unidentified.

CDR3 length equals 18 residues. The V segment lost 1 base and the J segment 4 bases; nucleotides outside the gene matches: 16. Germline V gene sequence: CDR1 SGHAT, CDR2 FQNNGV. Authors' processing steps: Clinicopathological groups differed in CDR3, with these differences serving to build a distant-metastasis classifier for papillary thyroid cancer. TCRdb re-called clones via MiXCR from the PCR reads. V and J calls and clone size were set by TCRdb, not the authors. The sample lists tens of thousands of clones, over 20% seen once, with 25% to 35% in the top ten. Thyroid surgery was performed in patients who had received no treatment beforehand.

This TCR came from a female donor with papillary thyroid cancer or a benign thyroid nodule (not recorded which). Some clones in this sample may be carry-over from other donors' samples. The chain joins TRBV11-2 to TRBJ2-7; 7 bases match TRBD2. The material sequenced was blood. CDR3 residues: CASSLVAGVDAVGYEQYF. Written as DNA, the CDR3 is TGTGCCAGCAGCTTAGTGGCGGGAGTCGATGCAGTTGGGTACGAGCAGTACTTC.